This T cell receptor beta chain was sequenced in a study of CD8 T cells in ankylosing spondylitis. General study results and limits: A subset of motif variants has previously been described in the synovial fluid and blood of reactive arthritis. Researchers reportedly found disease-linked clones significantly enriched in matched ankylosing spondylitis synovial fluid.

This clonotype was seen more than once but under ten times. Antigen specificity is unknown. Trimming pared 5 bases from V and 1 base from J, leaving 11 bases between. The germline V gene has CDR1 SEHNR and CDR2 FQNEAQ (reference sequence). This CDR3 contains 14 residues. Quantitative 5'-RACE with molecular barcodes produced the TCR beta libraries. TCRdb used MiXCR to reprocess the 5' RACE reads, holding one entry per CDR3 protein. The top ten clones hold 10% to 15% of a sample with about 360,000 distinct CDR3 sequences, 20% to 25% of them seen once. This TCR was recovered from a male donor with ankylosing spondylitis or in good health (not recorded which). The chain couples TRBV7-9 to TRBJ1-1, with D hard to call. Sequenced material: blood, either unsorted or a sorted T cell fraction (not recorded which). CDR3 sequence (DNA): TGTGCCAGCAGCCCCGCAGGAGGGAACACTGAAGCTTTCTTT. This gives the protein CASSPAGGNTEAFF.